These 5 T cell receptor beta chains were all obtained from the same sample, sequenced in a study of CD8 T cells in Susac syndrome. Random hexamers were used to reverse transcribe roughly 0.45 to 1 ug of RNA. TCRdb used MiXCR to reprocess the immunoSEQ multiplex PCR reads, holding one entry per CDR3 protein. The sample lists 150,000 to 200,000 distinct CDR3 sequences, about 95% occurring once. Sequences were obtained from CD4+ T cells from PBMCs. These receptors all come from a human donor in good health.

This clonotype was found once. The V and J genes are TRBV4-3 and TRBJ1-2; TRBD1 is a possible D gene (6 bases). Germline CDR1 LGHNA, CDR2 YSLEER. This CDR3 is 15 amino acids long. Trimming removed 1 base from V and 0 bases from J, with 9 bases in between. The CDR3 loop is CASSQGTVANYGYTF. CDR3 DNA: TGCGCCAGCAGCCAAGGGACAGTAGCTAACTATGGCTACACCTTC.

The CDR3 sequence: CASSRISGTQYF. In DNA, the CDR3 is TGTGCCAGCAGCCGGATAAGTGGGACCCAGTACTTC. The genes are TRBV3-1 and TRBJ2-5; D not certain. Germline V gene sequence: CDR1 LGHDT, CDR2 YNNKEL (reference sequence). The CDR3 runs to 12 residues. V was cut by 4 bases and J by 7 bases, with 10 bases left in between.

J is TRBJ1-1 and V is TRBV30; no definite D call. V lost 0 bases and J lost 11, with 16 bases in between. Per the germline V gene, CDR1 is GTSNPN and CDR2 is SVGIG (reference sequence). This CDR3 is built from 13 residues. CDR3 sequence (DNA): TGTGCCTGGAGTGTCGGGCAGGTGATTCCCGCTTTCTTT. Protein product: CAWSVGQVIPAFF.

The chain couples TRBV5-1 to TRBJ2-3, with 9 bases that match TRBD1. This CDR3 is 15 amino acids long. J lost 12 bases, V lost 2 bases, and 13 bases had no gene match. The V gene's germline CDR1 is SGHRS and CDR2 YFSETQ. The CDR3 spells CASSFLVGQGISQYF. In DNA, the CDR3 is TGCGCCAGCAGCTTTCTCGTAGGACAGGGGATTTCTCAGTATTTT.

The J gene is TRBJ2-6, the V gene TRBV4-1; TRBD1 might be the D (6 bases). Germline lookup yields CDR1 MGHRA and CDR2 YSYEKL. The V gene lost 4 bases and the J gene lost 0 bases, with 13 bases spanning the gap. This CDR3 is 17 amino acids long. The CDR3 region has the DNA TGCGCCAGCAGCCTGGACAGTGACAGCTCTGGGGCCAACGTCCTGACTTTC. The encoded protein is CASSLDSDSSGANVLTF.